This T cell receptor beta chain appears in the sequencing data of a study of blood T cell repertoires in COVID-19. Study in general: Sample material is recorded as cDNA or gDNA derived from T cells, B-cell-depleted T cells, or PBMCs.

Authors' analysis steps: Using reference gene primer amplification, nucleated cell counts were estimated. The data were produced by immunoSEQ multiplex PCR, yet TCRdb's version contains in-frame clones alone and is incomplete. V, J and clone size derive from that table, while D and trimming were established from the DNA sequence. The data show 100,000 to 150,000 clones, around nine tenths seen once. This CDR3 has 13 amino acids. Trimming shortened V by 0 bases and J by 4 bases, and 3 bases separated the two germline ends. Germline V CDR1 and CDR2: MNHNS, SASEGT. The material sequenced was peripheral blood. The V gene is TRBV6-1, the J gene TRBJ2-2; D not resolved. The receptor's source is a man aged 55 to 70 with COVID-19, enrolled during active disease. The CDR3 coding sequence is TGTGCCAGCAGTGAAGCCTTCACCGGGGAGCTGTTTTTT. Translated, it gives CASSEAFTGELFF.